This T cell receptor (beta chain) appears in the sequencing data of a study of beta chain features in type 1 diabetes. The sequenced template was cDNA made from the entire isolated RNA. Here immunoSEQ multiplex PCR was the method, and the copy in TCRdb shows in-frame clones only, minus some. The sample holds 850,000 to 900,000 clones; roughly a sixth are singletons and the top ten take 0.023%. The CDR3 has 15 residues. Germline CDR1 KGHSH, CDR2 LQKENI. V was pared by 4 bases and J by 3 bases, with 15 bases between. Sequencing used naive CD4+ T cells from blood. This TCR came from a woman aged 18 to 35 in good health. The genes are TRBV18 and TRBJ1-1; D is uncertain. CDR3 DNA: TGTGCCAGCTCACTAGCTCTGGGGTCGGACACTGAAGCTTTCTTT. This translates into CASSLALGSDTEAFF.